Listed here are 2 T cell receptor beta chains from one sample, sequenced in a study of blood T cells in healthy people across ages. With a J-beta primer mix and a sample-barcoded 5' primer, a second PCR ran about 7 to 12 cycles. One entry per CDR3 protein results from TCRdb running MiXCR on the 5' RACE reads. The sample has approximately 800,000 distinct CDR3 sequences, roughly 64% seen once. Sequencing was carried out using blood. Receptor source: a man aged 25 to 40 in good health.

This clonotype was found once. The chain recombines TRBV2 with TRBJ2-4; 8 bases align to TRBD2. V gave up 5 bases and J gave up 9 bases; unmatched junction bases: 9. Per germline, CDR1 SNHLY and CDR2 FYNNEI. This CDR3 is built from 14 residues. CDR3 region: CASSNREGQAIQYF. As DNA, the CDR3 is TGTGCCAGCAGTAACCGGGAGGGCCAGGCCATTCAGTACTTC. Variable domain in full (rest from reference TRBV2 and TRBJ2-4): EPEVTQTPSHQVTQMGQEVILRCVPISNHLYFYWYRQILGQKVEFLVSFYNNEISEKSEIFDDQFSVERPDGSNFTLKIRSTKLEDSAMYFCASSNREGQAIQYFGAGTRLSVL.

This clonotype was seen at least ten times. The chain carries TRBV5-1 and TRBJ2-7; no clear D gene. V shed 5 bases and J shed 0 bases, with 9 bases lying between them. The germline gives CDR1 SGHRS, CDR2 YFSETQ. This CDR3 has 13 residues. CDR3 amino acids: CASSYDGSYEQYF. The DNA of the CDR3 is TGCGCCAGCAGTTACGACGGCTCCTACGAGCAGTACTTC.